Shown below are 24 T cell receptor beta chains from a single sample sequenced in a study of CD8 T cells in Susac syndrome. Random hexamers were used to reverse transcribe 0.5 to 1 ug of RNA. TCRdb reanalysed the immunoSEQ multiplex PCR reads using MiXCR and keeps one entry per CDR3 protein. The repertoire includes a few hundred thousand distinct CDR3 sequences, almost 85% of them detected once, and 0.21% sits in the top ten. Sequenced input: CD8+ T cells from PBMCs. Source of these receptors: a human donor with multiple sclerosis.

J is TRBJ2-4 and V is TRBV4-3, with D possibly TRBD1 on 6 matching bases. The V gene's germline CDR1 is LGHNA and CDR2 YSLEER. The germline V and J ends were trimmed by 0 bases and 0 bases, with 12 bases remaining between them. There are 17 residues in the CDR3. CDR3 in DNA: TGCGCCAGCAGCCAAGATCGGACAGATCTAGCCAAAAACATTCAGTACTTC. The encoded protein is CASSQDRTDLAKNIQYF.

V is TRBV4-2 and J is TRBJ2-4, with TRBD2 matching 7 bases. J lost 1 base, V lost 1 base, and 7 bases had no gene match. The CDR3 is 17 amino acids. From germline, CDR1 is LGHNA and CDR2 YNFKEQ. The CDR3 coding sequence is TGTGCCAGCAGCCAAGTATATACTAGCGTGGCCAAAAACATTCAGTACTTC. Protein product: CASSQVYTSVAKNIQYF.

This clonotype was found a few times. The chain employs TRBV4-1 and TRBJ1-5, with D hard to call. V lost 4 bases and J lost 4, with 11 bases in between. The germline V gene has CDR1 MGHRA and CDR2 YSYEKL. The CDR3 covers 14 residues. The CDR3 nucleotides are TGCGCCAGCAGCCCCCGGATGGGGAATCAGCCCCAGCATTTT. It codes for CASSPRMGNQPQHF.

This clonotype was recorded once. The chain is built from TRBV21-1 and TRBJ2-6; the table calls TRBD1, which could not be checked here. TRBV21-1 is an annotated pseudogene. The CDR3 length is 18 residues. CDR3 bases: TGTGCCAGCAGCCGTCACAGGGTCGAGAGCTCTGGGGCCAACGTCCTGACTTTC. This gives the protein CASSRHRVESSGANVLTF.

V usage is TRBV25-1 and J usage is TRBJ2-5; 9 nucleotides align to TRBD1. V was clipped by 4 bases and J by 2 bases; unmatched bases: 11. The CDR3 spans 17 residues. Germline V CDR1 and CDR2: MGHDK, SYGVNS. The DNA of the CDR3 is TGTGCCAGCAGTGCGCCCAGACAGGGGGGACCTCAAGAGACCCAGTACTTC. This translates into CASSAPRQGGPQETQYF.

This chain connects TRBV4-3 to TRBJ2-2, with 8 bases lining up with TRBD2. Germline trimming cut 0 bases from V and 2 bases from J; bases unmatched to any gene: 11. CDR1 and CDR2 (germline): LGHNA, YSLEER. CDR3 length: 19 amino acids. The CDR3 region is CASSQDQIGSGDNTGELFF. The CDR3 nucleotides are TGCGCCAGCAGCCAAGATCAAATCGGTAGCGGGGATAACACCGGGGAGCTGTTTTTT.

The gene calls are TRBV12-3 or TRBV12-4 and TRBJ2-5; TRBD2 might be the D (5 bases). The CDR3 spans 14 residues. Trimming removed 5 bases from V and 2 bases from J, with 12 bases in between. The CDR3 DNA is TGTGCCAGCAGTGCCGAGGGCCAGCAAGAGACCCAGTACTTC. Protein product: CASSAEGQQETQYF.

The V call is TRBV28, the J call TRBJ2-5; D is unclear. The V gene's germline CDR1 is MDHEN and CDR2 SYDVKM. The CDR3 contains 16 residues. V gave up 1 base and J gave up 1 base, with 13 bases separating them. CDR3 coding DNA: TGTGCCAGCAGTTTATTTGGACCCCTGGTCCAAGAGACCCAGTACTTC. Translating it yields CASSLFGPLVQETQYF.

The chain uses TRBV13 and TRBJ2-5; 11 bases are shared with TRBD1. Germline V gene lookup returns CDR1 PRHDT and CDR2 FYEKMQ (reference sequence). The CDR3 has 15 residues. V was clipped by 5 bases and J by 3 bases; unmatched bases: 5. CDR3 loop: CASSPGQGGKETQYF. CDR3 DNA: TGTGCCAGCAGCCCGGGACAGGGGGGGAAAGAGACCCAGTACTTC.

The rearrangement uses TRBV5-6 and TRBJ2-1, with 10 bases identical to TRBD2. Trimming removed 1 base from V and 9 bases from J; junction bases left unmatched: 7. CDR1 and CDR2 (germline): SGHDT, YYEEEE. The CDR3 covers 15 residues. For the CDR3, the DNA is TGTGCCAGCAGCTTGAATCTAGCGGGAGTGACTGAGCAGTTCTTC. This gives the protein CASSLNLAGVTEQFF.

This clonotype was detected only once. CDR3: CATSEGSSGLPWGYERNPSNEQFF. The CDR3 DNA reads as TGTGCCACCAGCGAGGGGTCCTCGGGCCTCCCCTGGGGGTATGAGCGTAACCCGTCAAATGAGCAGTTCTTC. The rearrangement links TRBV15 to TRBJ2-1; either TRBD1 or TRBD2 may supply D (5 bases each). Germline V lookup: CDR1 LNHNV, CDR2 YYDKDF (reference sequence). Trimming left V 5 bases short and J 7 bases short, with 45 bases between. The CDR3 extends over 24 amino acids.

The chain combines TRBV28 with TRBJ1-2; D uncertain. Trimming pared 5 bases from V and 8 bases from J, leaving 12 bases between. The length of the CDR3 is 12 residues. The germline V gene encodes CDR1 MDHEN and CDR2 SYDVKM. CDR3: CASSLNWGGYTF. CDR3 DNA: TGTGCCAGCAGTCTTAATTGGGGAGGCTACACCTTC.

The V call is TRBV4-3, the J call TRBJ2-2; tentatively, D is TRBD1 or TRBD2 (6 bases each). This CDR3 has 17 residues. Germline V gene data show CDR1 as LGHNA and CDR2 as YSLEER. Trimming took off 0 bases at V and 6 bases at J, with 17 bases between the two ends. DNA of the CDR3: TGCGCCAGCAGCCAAGATCGGGGTGGGGGGCGGGCCGGGGAGCTGTTTTTT. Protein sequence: CASSQDRGGGRAGELFF.

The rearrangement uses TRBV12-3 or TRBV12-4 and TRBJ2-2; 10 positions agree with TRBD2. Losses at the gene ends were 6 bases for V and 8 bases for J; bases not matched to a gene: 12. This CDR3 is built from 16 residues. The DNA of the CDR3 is TGTGCCAGCAGCTCCTCCGGGATAGCGGGAGGAGGGGAGCTGTTTTTT. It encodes CASSSSGIAGGGELFF.

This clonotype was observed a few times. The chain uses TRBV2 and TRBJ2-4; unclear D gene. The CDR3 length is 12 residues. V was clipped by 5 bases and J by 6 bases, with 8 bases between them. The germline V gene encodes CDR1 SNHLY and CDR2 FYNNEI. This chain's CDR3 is CASSTTRNIQYF. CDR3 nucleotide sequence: TGTGCCAGCAGTACGACCCGAAACATTCAGTACTTC.

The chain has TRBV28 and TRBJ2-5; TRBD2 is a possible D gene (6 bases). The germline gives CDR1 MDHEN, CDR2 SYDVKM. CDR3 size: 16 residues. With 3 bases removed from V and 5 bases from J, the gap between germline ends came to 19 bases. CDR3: CASSFPRERRGETQYF. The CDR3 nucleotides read TGTGCCAGCAGTTTCCCCCGGGAAAGGAGGGGTGAGACCCAGTACTTC. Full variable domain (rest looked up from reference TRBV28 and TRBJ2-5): DVKVTQSSRYLVKRTGEKVFLECVQDMDHENMFWYRQDPGLGLRLIYFSYDVKMKEKGDIPEGYSVSREKKERFSLILESASTNQTSMYLCASSFPRERRGETQYFGPGTRLLVL.

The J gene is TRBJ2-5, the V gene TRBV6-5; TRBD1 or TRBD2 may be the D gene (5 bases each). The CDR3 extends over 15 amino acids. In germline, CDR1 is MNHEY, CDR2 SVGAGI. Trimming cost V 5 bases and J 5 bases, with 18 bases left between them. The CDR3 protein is CASSGDGLFGETQYF. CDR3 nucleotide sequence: TGTGCCAGCAGTGGGGACGGATTATTCGGGGAGACCCAGTACTTC.

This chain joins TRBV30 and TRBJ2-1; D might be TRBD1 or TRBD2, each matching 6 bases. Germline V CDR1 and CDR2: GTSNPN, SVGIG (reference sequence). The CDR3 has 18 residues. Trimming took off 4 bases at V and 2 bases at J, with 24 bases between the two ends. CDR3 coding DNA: TGTGCCTGGACCACCGGAGGTCTTGACGGGGGCGCCTACAATGAGCAGTTCTTC. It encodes CAWTTGGLDGGAYNEQFF.

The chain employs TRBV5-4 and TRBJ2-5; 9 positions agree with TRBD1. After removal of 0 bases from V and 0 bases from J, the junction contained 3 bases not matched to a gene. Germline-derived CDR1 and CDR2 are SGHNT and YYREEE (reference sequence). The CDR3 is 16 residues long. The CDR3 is CASSLAGTGYQETQYF. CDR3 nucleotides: TGTGCCAGCAGCTTGGCCGGGACAGGGTACCAAGAGACCCAGTACTTC. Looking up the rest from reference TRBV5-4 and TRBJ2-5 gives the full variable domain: ETGVTQSPTHLIKTRGQQVTLRCSSQSGHNTVSWYQQALGQGPQFIFQYYREEENGRGNFPPRFSGLQFPNYSSELNVNALELDDSALYLCASSLAGTGYQETQYFGPGTRLLVL.

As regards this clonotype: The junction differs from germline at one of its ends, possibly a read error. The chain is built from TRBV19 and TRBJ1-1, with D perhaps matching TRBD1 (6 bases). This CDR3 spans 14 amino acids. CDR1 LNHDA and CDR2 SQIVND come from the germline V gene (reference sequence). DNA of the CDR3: TGTGCCAGTAGCTATTACACAGGGAACAATGAAGCTTTCTTT. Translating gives CASSYYTGNNEAFF.

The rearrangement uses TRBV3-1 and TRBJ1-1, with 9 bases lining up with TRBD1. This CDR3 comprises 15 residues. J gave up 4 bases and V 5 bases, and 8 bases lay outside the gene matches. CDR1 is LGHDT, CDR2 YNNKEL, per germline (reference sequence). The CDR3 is CASSIYRGPGTEAFF. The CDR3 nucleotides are TGTGCCAGCAGCATTTACAGGGGGCCTGGCACTGAAGCTTTCTTT.

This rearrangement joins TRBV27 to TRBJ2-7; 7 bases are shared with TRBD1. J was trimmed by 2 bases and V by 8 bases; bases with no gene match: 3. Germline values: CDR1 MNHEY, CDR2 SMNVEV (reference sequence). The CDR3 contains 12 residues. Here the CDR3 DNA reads TGTGCCAGCCAACAGGGGCCCTACGAGCAGTACTTC. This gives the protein CASQQGPYEQYF.

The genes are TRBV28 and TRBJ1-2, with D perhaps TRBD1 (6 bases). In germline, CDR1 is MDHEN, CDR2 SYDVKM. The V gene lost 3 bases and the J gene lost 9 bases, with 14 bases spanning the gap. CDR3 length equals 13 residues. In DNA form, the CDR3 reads TGTGCCAGCAGTTTGGAGGACAGTTCAAGCTACACCTTC. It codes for CASSLEDSSSYTF.

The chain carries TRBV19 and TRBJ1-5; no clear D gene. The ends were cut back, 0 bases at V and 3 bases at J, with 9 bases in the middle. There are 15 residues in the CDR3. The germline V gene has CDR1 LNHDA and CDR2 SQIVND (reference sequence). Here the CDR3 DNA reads TGTGCCAGTAGTATAGAGAGCACCTACAATCAGCCCCAGCATTTT. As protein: CASSIESTYNQPQHF.